This TCR beta chain was sequenced for a study of shared clonotypes between healthy human individuals. The data were produced by immunoSEQ multiplex PCR, yet TCRdb's version contains in-frame clones alone and is incomplete. The data show roughly 1,500,000 clones, with approximately 98% seen just once and about 0.45% held by the top ten. This CDR3 comprises 13 residues. The V and J ends lost 4 bases and 5 bases respectively, with 11 bases between them. From germline, CDR1 is SGHDN and CDR2 FVKESK. The clonotype was recovered from a man in his thirties or forties in good health. What was sequenced was naive CD4+ T cells sorted from blood. The subset was: CD45RA+ positively selected. V is TRBV14 and J is TRBJ2-5; weak D call: TRBD2 (6 bases). Here the CDR3 DNA reads TGTGCCAGCAGCCCGGGACTCCTGGAGACCCAGTACTTC. Protein sequence: CASSPGLLETQYF.